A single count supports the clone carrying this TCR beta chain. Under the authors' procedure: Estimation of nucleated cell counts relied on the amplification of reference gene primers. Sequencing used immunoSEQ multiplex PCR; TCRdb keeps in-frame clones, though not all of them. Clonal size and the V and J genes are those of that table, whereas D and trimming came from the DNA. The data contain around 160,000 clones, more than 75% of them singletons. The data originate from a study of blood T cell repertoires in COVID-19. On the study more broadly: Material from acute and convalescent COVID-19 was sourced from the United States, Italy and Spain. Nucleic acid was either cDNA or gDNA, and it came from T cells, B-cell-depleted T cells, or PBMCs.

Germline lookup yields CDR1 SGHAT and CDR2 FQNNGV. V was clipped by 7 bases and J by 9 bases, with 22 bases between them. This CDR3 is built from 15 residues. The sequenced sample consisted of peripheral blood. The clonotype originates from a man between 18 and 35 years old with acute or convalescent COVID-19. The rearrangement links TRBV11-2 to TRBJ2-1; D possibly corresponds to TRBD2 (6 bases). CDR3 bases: TGTGCCAGCACCCTGGGACCCAGTTTGGGGGGTGAGCAGTTCTTC. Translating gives CASTLGPSLGGEQFF.